This T cell receptor (beta chain) was sequenced in a study of T cells in Graves' hyperthyroidism and ophthalmopathy (dated by TCRdb to the late 2010s). About the study as a whole: Peripheral blood was collected at initial diagnosis, before any treatment. A discovery cohort of about a hundred patients, roughly 45 with Graves' ophthalmopathy and more than 55 with stable Graves' hyperthyroidism, was used to find distinguishing TCR V-J signatures. An independent validation cohort of about 20 hyperthyroidism patients and 17 patients who later progressed to ophthalmopathy tested prospective prediction of ophthalmopathy. The roughly 90 discovery patients were divided at random into training and test sets in a 7:3 ratio. Thyroid tissue and blood T-cell repertoires from six Graves' hyperthyroidism patients were also compared in the study. Following sampling, methimazole starting at 30 mg daily was given to hyperthyroidism patients, and high-dose intravenous methylprednisolone was given to ophthalmopathy patients. According to the paper, TCR Vbeta CDR3 sequencing was carried out on over 130 peripheral blood samples, which came from some 41 ophthalmopathy, approximately 72 hyperthyroidism and roughly 17 progressor patients.

Beyond this particular receptor, the publication reports: Most expanded thyroid clonotypes (frequency above 0.001) were also found in blood, which suggests that blood repertoires may mirror thyroid immune responses. No statistical method was used to fix the sample size in advance, and group allocation was not hidden from the investigators. In cross-validation, a model built on a 13 V-J signature told ophthalmopathy apart from stable hyperthyroidism with less than 90% sensitivity and roughly 82% specificity, and in testing the same model reached 80%/75%. In validation, progression to ophthalmopathy was predicted by the model with 70.59% sensitivity and 72% to 80% specificity, a median of approximately 6.5 months before onset.

Graves' hyperthyroidism was defined as stable when no progression to ophthalmopathy occurred over 18 months of follow-up. The hyperthyroidism patients were between 18 and 65 years old and newly diagnosed, with a disease duration of less than 2 months. Patients with uncontrolled infections, other autoimmune diseases, pregnancy or lactation were excluded. Diagnoses relied on clinical symptoms, serum thyroxine and TRAb, thyroid ultrasound and orbital computed tomography. PBMCs were separated from under 12 ml of fresh peripheral blood using Ficoll-Paque density gradient centrifugation. Total RNA was extracted with Trizol reagent, and quality was checked on an Agilent 2100 Bioanalyzer. Amplification of TCR beta CDR3 regions was carried out from RNA transcripts. The first round of RT-PCR for the TCR CDR3 was performed with the HTBI primer set and the Qiagen OneStep RT-PCR kit. The libraries were constructed in a second round of multiplex PCR and then size-selected and purified. The libraries were sequenced on an Illumina HiSeq2000 using paired-end 100 bp reads. The paper's processing steps were these. SOAPnuke was used to process the raw data, throwing out any read that contained adapters or uncalled bases, had a mean Phred below 15, or lacked an exact constant-primer or identifier match. COPE v1.2.5 was used to merge the high-quality paired reads, and each unique nucleotide sequence was defined as a clonotype. MiTCR v1.1 was used to align clonotypes to the IMGT TRBV, TRBD and TRBJ reference segments. The analysis included only V-J combinations with a frequency above 0.0001, which together covered approximately 99% of the repertoires. The TCS score was defined as the ratio of F50 (clonal expansion) to E x V (chaos), calculated using BLOSUM62-based TCRdist between CDR3 peptides within each V-J. Welch's t-statistics and random forest reduced around 550 V-J features to under 15, which were used in a naive Bayes classifier (R e1071). TCRdb passed the public sequencing reads through fastp at Q25 and MiXCR, retaining productive beta sequences. Here each entry gathers all rows of one CDR3 protein and keeps the most common genes and DNA. The V and J calls shown here were made by TCRdb, not taken from the authors' results. In this sample the table shows 600,000 or so distinct CDR3 sequences, under 20% of which occur a single time. Together, the top ten hold less than 4.5% of the sample.

A note on this clonotype: No antigen is known for it. Nothing much larger sits one base from this clone, and base qualities are not available.

The CDR3 runs 19 residues from the cysteine to the phenylalanine. The only DNA kept is the CDR3, 57 bases in frame from the first base. Relative to germline, V is missing 6 bases and J is missing 3 bases, with 22 bases of the junction outside any gene match. CDR1 and CDR2 are read off the germline V gene (reference sequence) as MNHEY and SMNVEV. This clonotype originated in a woman under 40 with Graves' hyperthyroidism. The sequence joins TRBV27 to TRBJ2-7; 8 central bases correspond to TRBD1. Material: blood. DNA sequence: TGTGCCAGCAGCCACCACGCTTCGTGGGGGACAGGAGACTTCTACGAGCAGTACTTC. Its product reads: CASSHHASWGTGDFYEQYF.